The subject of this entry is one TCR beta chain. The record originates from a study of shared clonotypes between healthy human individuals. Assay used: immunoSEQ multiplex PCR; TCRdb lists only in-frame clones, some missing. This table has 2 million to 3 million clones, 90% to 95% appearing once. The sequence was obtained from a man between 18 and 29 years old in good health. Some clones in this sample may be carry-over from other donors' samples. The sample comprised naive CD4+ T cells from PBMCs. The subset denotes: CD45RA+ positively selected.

The CDR3 here is CASSFVEGGIGELFF. CDR3 bases: TGTGCCAGCAGTTTCGTAGAAGGGGGCATCGGGGAGCTGTTTTTT. V is TRBV28 and J is TRBJ2-2, with 7 nucleotides matching TRBD1. Germline V lookup: CDR1 MDHEN, CDR2 SYDVKM. Losses at the gene ends were 3 bases for V and 7 bases for J; bases not matched to a gene: 8. The CDR3 runs to 15 residues.